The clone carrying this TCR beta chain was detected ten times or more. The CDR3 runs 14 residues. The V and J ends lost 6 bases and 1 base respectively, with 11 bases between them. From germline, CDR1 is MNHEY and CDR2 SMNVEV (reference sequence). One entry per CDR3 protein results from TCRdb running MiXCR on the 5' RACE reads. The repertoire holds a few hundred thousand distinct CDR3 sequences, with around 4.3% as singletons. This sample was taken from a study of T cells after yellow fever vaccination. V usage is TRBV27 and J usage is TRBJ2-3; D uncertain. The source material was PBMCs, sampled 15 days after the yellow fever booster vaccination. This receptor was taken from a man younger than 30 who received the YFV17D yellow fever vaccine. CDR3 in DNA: TGTGCCAGCAGCCCCGAATGGGGCACAGATACGCAGTATTTT. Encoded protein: CASSPEWGTDTQYF.